The sequence of this T cell receptor beta chain was determined in a study of beta chain features in type 1 diabetes. Whole-study results and caveats: Patients with type 1 diabetes showed fewer VDJ junction insertions and more deletions. Moderate yet significant TCRB CDR3 shortening was seen in Type 1 diabetes patients in all four CD4+ subsets.

Germline V gives CDR1 MNHNY, CDR2 SVGAGI (reference sequence). The CDR3 totals 14 residues. With 0 bases removed from V and 6 bases from J, the gap between germline ends came to 10 bases. This clone has only a few counts. Its antigen is unknown. Since all of the isolated RNA was reverse transcribed, expressed TCRB transcripts were what got sequenced. Generated by immunoSEQ multiplex PCR, the TCRdb table keeps only in-frame clones and is missing some. The sample lists 150,000 to 170,000 clones; about a tenth were seen once. CD45RO/CCR7/CD25/CD127/CD95/CD27 sorting isolated CD4+ naive, central memory, regulatory and stem cell-like memory cells.

The chain links TRBV6-6 to TRBJ2-3; D remains unclear. This receptor was obtained from a man aged 25-45 years with type 1 diabetes. Input material: central memory CD4+ T cells from blood. The CDR3: CASSYSGSEDTQYF. The CDR3 nucleotides read TGTGCCAGCAGTTACTCTGGTTCGGAGGATACGCAGTATTTT.